These 18 T cell receptor beta chains share one sample of origin, sequenced in a study of Ad26.COV2.S vaccination and SARS-CoV-2 variants. Treatment here: roughly 19 received Ad26.COV2.S at low or high dose, single or two shots; roughly 5 received placebo; per-sample allocation not given. Vaccine and placebo recipients were sampled on day 63 after the first injection. TCRdb's copy holds only in-frame clones and misses some; the assay was immunoSEQ multiplex PCR. The sample shows fewer than 800,000 clones, around 89% of them seen only once. This specimen was peripheral blood, taken in a trial of Ad26.COV2.S vaccine versus placebo. The receptors come from a person aged 18 to 65 who received the Ad26.COV2.S COVID-19 vaccine or a placebo.

The rearrangement joins TRBV2 to TRBJ2-3; 10 bases match TRBD2. This CDR3 region has 14 residues. Germline V gene lookup returns CDR1 SNHLY and CDR2 FYNNEI. The V segment lost 9 bases and the J segment 2 bases; nucleotides outside the gene matches: 5. This chain's CDR3 is CARGAGGPTDTQYF. The DNA for the CDR3 is TGTGCCAGGGGAGCGGGAGGGCCCACAGATACGCAGTATTTT.

CDR3 amino acids: CASNPSGKVLNEQFF. The CDR3 DNA sequence: TGTGCCAGCAATCCCAGCGGGAAGGTTCTCAATGAGCAGTTCTTC. The rearrangement uses TRBV27 and TRBJ2-1; 7 nucleotides line up with TRBD2. The CDR3 has 15 residues. The V gene's germline CDR1 is MNHEY and CDR2 SMNVEV (reference sequence). The junction had 12 bases not matched to a gene; V was cut back by 7 bases and J by 6 bases.

The CDR3 DNA is TGTGCCAGCAGCTTCGCAGGGTACAATCAGCCCCAGCATTTT. It specifies CASSFAGYNQPQHF. V and J are TRBV7-2 and TRBJ1-5; weak D call: TRBD1 (5 bases). The germline V gene encodes CDR1 SGHTA and CDR2 FQGNSA. The germline V and J ends were trimmed by 3 bases and 3 bases, with 9 bases remaining between them. The length of the CDR3 is 14 residues.

The chain combines TRBV5-6 with TRBJ2-2; weak D call: TRBD2 (6 bases). The CDR3 runs to 12 residues. Germline assignment: CDR1 SGHDT and CDR2 YYEEEE. Trimming pared 4 bases from V and 10 bases from J, leaving 11 bases between. The CDR3 DNA sequence: TGTGCCAGCAGCCTCGGGGGATTGGAGCTGTTTTTT. Amino acids: CASSLGGLELFF.

This clone has a handful of counts. The gene calls are TRBV7-3 and TRBJ2-1; 8 bases match TRBD2. Germline loops: CDR1 SGHTA, CDR2 FQGTGA. The ends lost 4 bases at V and 0 bases at J; junction bases unmatched: 11. This CDR3 has 18 amino acids. Here the CDR3 DNA reads TGTGCCAGCAGCTCGAGCCCTAGCGGGCAGAGCTCCTACAATGAGCAGTTCTTC. This gives the protein CASSSSPSGQSSYNEQFF.

The CDR3: CASSSQEGEKLFF. The CDR3 bases are TGTGCCAGTAGTTCACAGGAAGGTGAAAAACTGTTTTTT. This chain connects TRBV19 to TRBJ1-4; D may be TRBD1 (5 bases). Per the germline V gene, CDR1 is LNHDA and CDR2 is SQIVND (reference sequence). The CDR3 length is 13 residues. The germline V and J ends were trimmed by 5 bases and 7 bases, with 11 bases remaining between them.

J is TRBJ1-5 and V is TRBV19; D gene ambiguous. Trimming took off 3 bases at V and 5 bases at J, with 11 bases between the two ends. Germline V gene sequence: CDR1 LNHDA, CDR2 SQIVND (reference sequence). The CDR3 totals 14 residues. CDR3 DNA: TGTGCCAGTAGTATCCGGGATGGGGATCAGCCCCAGCATTTT. Translated, it gives CASSIRDGDQPQHF.

The J gene is TRBJ2-7, the V gene TRBV9; 10 bases align to TRBD2. V dropped 4 bases and J dropped 0; count of bases not matched to a gene: 13. The CDR3 loop spans 18 amino acids. CDR1 and CDR2 (germline): SGDLS, YYNGEE. DNA of the CDR3: TGTGCCAGCAGCCCAGGGGGTAGCGGGGGGTCACTCTCCTACGAGCAGTACTTC. This gives the protein CASSPGGSGGSLSYEQYF.

The chain combines TRBV5-8 with TRBJ2-2; 12 nucleotides line up with TRBD2. Germline lookup yields CDR1 SGHTS and CDR2 YDEGEE. With V trimmed by 4 bases and J by 4 bases, 8 bases remained unmatched. This CDR3 spans 17 amino acids. The CDR3 reads CASSHTSGGKLTGELFF. CDR3 coding DNA: TGTGCCAGCAGCCATACTAGCGGGGGGAAGCTCACCGGGGAGCTGTTTTTT.

This sequence joins TRBV7-8 and TRBJ2-5; D possibly corresponds to TRBD1 (5 bases). V shed 2 bases and J shed 0 bases, with 22 bases lying between them. Per the germline V gene, CDR1 is SGHVS and CDR2 is FQNEAQ. This CDR3 spans 19 amino acids. CDR3: CASSLSGSRGVKYQETQYF. The DNA for the CDR3 is TGTGCCAGCAGCTTATCAGGCAGTAGGGGCGTGAAATACCAAGAGACCCAGTACTTC.

V and J are TRBV5-1 and TRBJ2-1; TRBD2 agrees at 14 bases. Germline loops: CDR1 SGHRS, CDR2 YFSETQ. CDR3 length: 16 residues. V was clipped by 2 bases and J by 8 bases; unmatched bases: 6. This chain's CDR3 is CASSFAPGLAGDEQFF. The CDR3, as DNA: TGCGCCAGCAGCTTCGCCCCGGGACTAGCGGGAGATGAGCAGTTCTTC.

The V gene is TRBV7-8, the J gene TRBJ2-7; 13 bases are a match to TRBD2. The J segment lost 2 bases and the V segment lost 5 bases, leaving 3 bases of the junction unmatched. This CDR3 contains 15 residues. Per germline, CDR1 SGHVS and CDR2 FQNEAQ. The DNA of the CDR3 is TGTGCCAGCAGCGCGACTAGCGGGAGGACCTACGAGCAGTACTTC. Translation gives CASSATSGRTYEQYF.

This chain uses TRBV2 with TRBJ2-7; TRBD1 aligns across 8 bases. There are 13 residues in the CDR3. In germline, CDR1 is SNHLY, CDR2 FYNNEI. The V gene end was trimmed by 9 bases and the J gene end by 3 bases; junction bases not matched to a gene: 7. CDR3 sequence: CASARDRFYEQYF. The CDR3 DNA reads TGTGCCAGTGCCCGGGACAGGTTCTACGAGCAGTACTTC.

This clone was seen only once. The same CDR3 is also encoded by other DNA sequences in this sample. V is TRBV12-3 or TRBV12-4 and J is TRBJ2-5, with D unclear. Trimming cost V 1 base and J 5 bases, with 8 bases left between them. This CDR3 comprises 13 residues. The CDR3: CASSLGLVETQYF. Here the CDR3 DNA reads TGTGCCAGCAGTTTAGGGTTGGTGGAGACCCAGTACTTC.

The gene calls are TRBV19 and TRBJ2-2; possibly TRBD1 or TRBD2 for D (6 bases each). Deletions cut 7 bases from V and 5 bases from J, with 17 bases between. Germline V gene lookup returns CDR1 LNHDA and CDR2 SQIVND (reference sequence). The CDR3 length is 15 residues. CDR3 protein: CASTMGTRGTGELFF. The CDR3 DNA reads as TGTGCCAGTACCATGGGGACACGGGGGACCGGGGAGCTGTTTTTT.

V usage is TRBV5-1 and J usage is TRBJ1-2; TRBD1 matches 7 bases. With 0 bases clipped from V and 7 bases from J, the junction kept 6 bases outside the gene matches. The CDR3 runs 14 residues. Germline V lookup: CDR1 SGHRS, CDR2 YFSETQ. CDR3 coding DNA: TGCGCCAGCAGCTTGGAAAGGGGGCAGAGTGGCTACACCTTC. Encoded protein: CASSLERGQSGYTF.

The V call is TRBV2, the J call TRBJ1-3, with a weak D call TRBD1 (5 bases). V lost 2 bases and J 4 bases, leaving 12 bases between the germline ends. CDR3 length equals 15 residues. From germline, CDR1 is SNHLY and CDR2 FYNNEI. Here the CDR3 reads CASSERDLGGNTIYF. In nucleotides, the CDR3 is TGTGCCAGCAGTGAAAGGGACCTTGGGGGAAACACCATATATTTT.

The V gene is TRBV6-6, the J gene TRBJ1-4; 9 bases map to TRBD1. J was trimmed by 7 bases and V by 11 bases; bases with no gene match: 8. Germline V gives CDR1 MNHNY, CDR2 SVGAGI (reference sequence). The CDR3 covers 13 residues. The CDR3 sequence: CAGKGQGVEKLFF. In DNA form, the CDR3 reads TGTGCCGGAAAGGGACAGGGTGTTGAAAAACTGTTTTTT.